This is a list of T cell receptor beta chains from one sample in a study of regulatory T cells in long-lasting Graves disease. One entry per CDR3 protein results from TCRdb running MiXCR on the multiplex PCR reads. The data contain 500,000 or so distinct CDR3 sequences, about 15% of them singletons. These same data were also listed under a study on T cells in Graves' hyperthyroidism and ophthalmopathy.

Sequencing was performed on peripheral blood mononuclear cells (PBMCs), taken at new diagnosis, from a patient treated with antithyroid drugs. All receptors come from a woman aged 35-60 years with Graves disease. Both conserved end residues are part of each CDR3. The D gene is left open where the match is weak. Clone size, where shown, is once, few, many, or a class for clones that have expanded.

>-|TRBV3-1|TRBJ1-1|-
CASSSTGMITEAFF
TGTGCCAGCAGCTCTACAGGGATGATCACTGAAGCTTTCTTT
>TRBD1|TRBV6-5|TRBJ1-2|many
CASSSAGTGIYYGYTF
TGTGCCAGCAGTTCCGCCGGGACAGGGATATACTATGGCTACACCTTC
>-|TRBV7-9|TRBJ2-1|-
CASLLGMGNEQFF
TGTGCCAGCCTCCTGGGTATGGGGAATGAGCAGTTCTTC
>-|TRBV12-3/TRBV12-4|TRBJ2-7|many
CASSNGAWEQYF
TGTGCCAGCAGCAACGGAGCCTGGGAGCAGTACTTC
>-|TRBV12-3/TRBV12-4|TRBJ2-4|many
CASSRTVAKNIQYF
TGTGCCAGCAGCCGGACTGTAGCCAAAAACATTCAGTACTTC
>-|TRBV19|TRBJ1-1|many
CASSILGSEAFF
TGTGCCAGTAGTATATTGGGGTCTGAAGCTTTCTTT
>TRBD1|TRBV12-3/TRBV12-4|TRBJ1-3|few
CASKTRQGRRNTIYF
TGTGCCAGCAAAACGAGACAGGGGAGGAGAAACACCATATATTTT
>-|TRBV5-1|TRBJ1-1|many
CASSFWGWVTEAFF
TGCGCCAGCAGCTTTTGGGGCTGGGTGACTGAAGCTTTCTTT
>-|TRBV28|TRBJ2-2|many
CASSIGQHTGELFF
TGTGCCAGCAGTATCGGACAACACACCGGGGAGCTGTTTTTT
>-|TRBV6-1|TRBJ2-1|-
CASRPYGPLAANNEQFF
TGTGCCAGCAGACCCTACGGCCCGCTAGCCGCAAACAATGAGCAGTTCTTC
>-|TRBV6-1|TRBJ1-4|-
CASSLLGGNEKLFF
TGTGCCAGCAGCCTCCTCGGGGGGAATGAAAAACTGTTTTTT
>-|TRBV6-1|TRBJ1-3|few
CASRGLSGNTIYF
TGTGCCAGCCGGGGCCTCTCTGGAAACACCATATATTTT
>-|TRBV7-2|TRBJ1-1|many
CASSSQGQNTEAFF
TGTGCCAGCAGCTCCCAAGGACAAAACACTGAAGCTTTCTTT
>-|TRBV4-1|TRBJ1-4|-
CASSRFGPIFNEKLFF
TGCGCCAGCAGCCGCTTTGGGCCGATATTTAATGAAAAACTGTTTTTT
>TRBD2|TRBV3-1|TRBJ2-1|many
CASSPGGAGNNEQFF
TGTGCCAGCAGCCCCGGGGGGGCCGGAAACAATGAGCAGTTCTTC
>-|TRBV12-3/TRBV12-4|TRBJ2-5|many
CASSLRPVQETQYF
TGTGCCAGCAGTTTAAGGCCAGTTCAAGAGACCCAGTACTTC